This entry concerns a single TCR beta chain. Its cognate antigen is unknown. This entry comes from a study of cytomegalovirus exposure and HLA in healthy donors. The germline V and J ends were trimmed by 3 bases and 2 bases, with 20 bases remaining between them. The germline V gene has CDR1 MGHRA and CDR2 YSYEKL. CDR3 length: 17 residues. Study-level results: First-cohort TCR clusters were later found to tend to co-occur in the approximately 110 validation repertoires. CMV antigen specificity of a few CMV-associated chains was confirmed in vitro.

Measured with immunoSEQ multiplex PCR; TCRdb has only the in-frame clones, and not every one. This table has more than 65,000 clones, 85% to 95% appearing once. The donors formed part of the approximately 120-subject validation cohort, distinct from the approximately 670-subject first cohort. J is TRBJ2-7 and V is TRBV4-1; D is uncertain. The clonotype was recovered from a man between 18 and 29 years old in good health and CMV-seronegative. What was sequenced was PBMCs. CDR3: CASSHGPSNLEPYEQYF. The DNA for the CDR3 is TGCGCCAGCAGCCATGGCCCTTCTAACCTGGAGCCCTACGAGCAGTACTTC.